This T cell receptor (beta chain) was sequenced in a study of T cell repertoires in cytomegalovirus infection. At the level of the study: CMV epitopes in the study were HLA-C-restricted (recently identified) and HLA-B-restricted (well studied). Through public TCR beta signatures, both CMV infection and matching HLA type were indicated. General study results and limits: Predominance within the ex vivo response was attributable to HLA-C-restricted CMV-specific TCR beta clonotypes.

In TCRdb, the reads were re-called with MiXCR into one record per CDR3 protein. The data show about 220,000 distinct CDR3 sequences, 35% to 40% seen once. In regard to this clonotype: The antigen is not known.

This specimen was CD8+ T cells from cultured PBMCs, taken from culture after CMV antigen stimulation. The clonotype comes from a human donor in good health (CMV status not recorded). Some clones in this sample may be carry-over from other donors' samples.

The CDR3 region is CASSQMGLAGFSYNEQFF. CDR3 sequence (DNA): TGTGCCAGCAGCCAGATGGGACTAGCGGGGTTCTCCTACAATGAGCAGTTCTTC. The chain uses TRBV14 and TRBJ2-1; 13 bases are a match to TRBD2. The CDR3 extends over 18 amino acids. Germline V gene data show CDR1 as SGHDN and CDR2 as FVKESK. V lost 3 bases and J lost 0; bases outside the gene matches: 5.